This T cell receptor beta chain was observed in a study of T cells in Graves' hyperthyroidism and ophthalmopathy (dated by TCRdb to the late 2010s). Describing the broader study: Peripheral blood samples were taken at initial diagnosis, before any treatment was given. To identify TCR V-J signatures that set the groups apart, the researchers used a discovery cohort of approximately 98 patients, made up of 43 with Graves' ophthalmopathy and about 55 with stable Graves' hyperthyroidism. Prospective prediction of ophthalmopathy was tested in an independent validation cohort of 18 to 20 hyperthyroidism patients and around 16 patients who later progressed to ophthalmopathy. For training and testing, the approximately 97 patients in the discovery cohort were randomly divided in a 7:3 ratio. In over five Graves' hyperthyroidism patients, the study also compared T-cell repertoires from thyroid tissue with T-cell repertoires from blood. Once sampling was done, hyperthyroidism patients were given methimazole at a starting dose of 30 mg daily, whereas ophthalmopathy patients were given high-dose intravenous methylprednisolone. The paper reports TCR Vbeta CDR3 sequencing of roughly 140 peripheral blood samples: some 44 ophthalmopathy, approximately 74 hyperthyroidism and 17 progressor patients.

Moderately to severely active disease, a Clinical Activity Score of at least 3, a NOSPECS grade of at least 4, and a duration under 3 months were present in ophthalmopathy patients. Any patient with an uncontrolled infection, another autoimmune disease, pregnancy or lactation was excluded. Diagnoses relied on clinical symptoms, serum thyroxine and TRAb, thyroid ultrasound and orbital computed tomography. PBMCs were separated from roughly 9.6 ml of fresh peripheral blood using Ficoll-Paque density gradient centrifugation. Total RNA was extracted using Trizol reagent, and RNA quality was assessed on an Agilent 2100 Bioanalyzer. The TCR beta CDR3 regions were amplified from RNA transcripts. For the first round of RT-PCR on the TCR CDR3, the HTBI primer set was used together with the Qiagen OneStep RT-PCR kit. Libraries were constructed in a second round of multiplex PCR, after which size selection and purification were performed. Libraries were sequenced paired-end with 100 bp reads on an Illumina HiSeq2000. The published analysis was carried out like this. SOAPnuke was used to process the raw data, with reads discarded if the reads contained adapters or uncalled bases, had a mean Phred below 15, or lacked an exact constant-primer or identifier match. High-quality paired reads were merged using COPE v1.2.5, and each unique nucleotide sequence was defined as a clonotype. Clonotypes were aligned to IMGT TRBV, TRBD and TRBJ reference segments using MiTCR v1.1. The analysis was restricted to V-J combinations with a frequency above 0.0001, which together covered around 99% of the repertoires. The TCS score was defined as the ratio of F50 (clonal expansion) to E x V (chaos), calculated using BLOSUM62-based TCRdist between CDR3 peptides within each V-J. Welch's t-statistics and random forest reduced fewer than 600 V-J features to 13, which were used in a naive Bayes classifier (R e1071). TCRdb reworked the public reads: Q25 trimming with fastp, MiXCR clone assembly, productive beta chains retained. Each entry merges the rows of one CDR3 protein and shows their most common DNA and genes. The authors' filters were not applied to this entry. This sample has about 640,000 distinct CDR3 sequences in its table, and less than 25% of those were observed once. Around a third of the sample rests with the top ten.

This clonotype came up a few times. The antigen it recognizes is unknown. Base-call qualities are not available, and no considerably larger clone is one nucleotide away. The CDR1 and CDR2 encoded by the germline V gene (reference sequence) are MNHEY and SMNVEV. Including the terminal cysteine and phenylalanine, the CDR3 comprises 17 residues. Only the CDR3 region is kept as DNA, spanning 51 bases read in frame from base 1. Trimming costs V 6 bases and J 8 bases, and their ends lie 23 bases apart. Summary of the overall study and its limitations: A 13 V-J signature model separated ophthalmopathy from stable hyperthyroidism, with around 91% sensitivity and about 81% specificity in cross-validation and 80%/75% in testing. No statistical method was used to fix the sample size in advance, and group allocation was not hidden from the investigators. Most expanded thyroid clonotypes (frequency above 0.001) were also detected in blood, suggesting blood repertoires may reflect thyroid immune responses. In validation, progression to ophthalmopathy was predicted by the model with almost 71% sensitivity and around 75% specificity, a median of approximately 7.1 months before onset.

The sequenced sample consisted of blood. The sequence was collected from a man aged 25 to 45 with Graves' ophthalmopathy. Rearrangement joined TRBV27 to TRBJ1-6, and TRBD1 may be the D gene, going by 6 matching bases. Here the CDR3 is given as CASSVGRGYGPDSPLHF. The DNA reads TGTGCCAGCAGCGTGGGGAGGGGGTATGGTCCGGATTCACCCCTCCACTTT.